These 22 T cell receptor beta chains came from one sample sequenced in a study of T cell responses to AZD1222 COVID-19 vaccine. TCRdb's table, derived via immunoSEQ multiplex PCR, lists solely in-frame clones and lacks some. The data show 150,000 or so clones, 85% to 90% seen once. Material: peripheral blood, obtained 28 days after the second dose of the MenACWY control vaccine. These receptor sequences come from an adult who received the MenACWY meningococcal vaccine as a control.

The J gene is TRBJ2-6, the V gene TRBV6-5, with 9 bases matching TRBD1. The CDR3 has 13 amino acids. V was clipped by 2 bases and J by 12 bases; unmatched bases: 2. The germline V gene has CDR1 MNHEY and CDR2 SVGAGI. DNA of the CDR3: TGTGCCAGCAGTTACGGGACAGGGTCCGTCCTGACTTTC. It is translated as CASSYGTGSVLTF.

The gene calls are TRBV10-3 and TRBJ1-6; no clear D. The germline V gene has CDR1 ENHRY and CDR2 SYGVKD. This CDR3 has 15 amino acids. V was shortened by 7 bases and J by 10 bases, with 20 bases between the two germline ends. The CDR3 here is CAINKLGCFESPLHF. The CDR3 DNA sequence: TGTGCCATCAACAAGCTCGGGTGTTTCGAATCACCCCTCCACTTT.

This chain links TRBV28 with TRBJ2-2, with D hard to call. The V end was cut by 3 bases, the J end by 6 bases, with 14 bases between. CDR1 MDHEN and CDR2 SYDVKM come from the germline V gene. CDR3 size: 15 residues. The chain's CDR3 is CASSFLRTPAGELFF. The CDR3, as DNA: TGTGCCAGCAGTTTTCTTAGAACGCCCGCCGGGGAGCTGTTTTTT. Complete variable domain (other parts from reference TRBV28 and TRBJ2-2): DVKVTQSSRYLVKRTGEKVFLECVQDMDHENMFWYRQDPGLGLRLIYFSYDVKMKEKGDIPEGYSVSREKKERFSLILESASTNQTSMYLCASSFLRTPAGELFFGEGSRLTVL.

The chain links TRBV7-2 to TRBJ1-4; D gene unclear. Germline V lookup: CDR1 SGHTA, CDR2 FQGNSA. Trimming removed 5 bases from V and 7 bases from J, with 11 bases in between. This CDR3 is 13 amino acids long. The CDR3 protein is CASSAKGGEKLFF. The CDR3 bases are TGTGCCAGCAGCGCGAAGGGTGGTGAAAAACTGTTTTTT.

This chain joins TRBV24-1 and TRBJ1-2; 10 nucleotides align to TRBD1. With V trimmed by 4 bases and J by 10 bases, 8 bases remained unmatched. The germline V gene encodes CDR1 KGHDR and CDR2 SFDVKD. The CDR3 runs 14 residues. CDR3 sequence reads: CATSDPGTGAPYTF. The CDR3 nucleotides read TGTGCCACCAGTGACCCCGGGACAGGGGCCCCCTACACCTTC.

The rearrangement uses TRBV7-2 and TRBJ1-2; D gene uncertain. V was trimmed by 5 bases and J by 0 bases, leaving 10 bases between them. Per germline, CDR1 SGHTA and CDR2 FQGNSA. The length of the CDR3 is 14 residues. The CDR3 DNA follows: TGTGCCAGCAGCACCGACGGGACTAACTATGGCTACACCTTC. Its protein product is CASSTDGTNYGYTF.

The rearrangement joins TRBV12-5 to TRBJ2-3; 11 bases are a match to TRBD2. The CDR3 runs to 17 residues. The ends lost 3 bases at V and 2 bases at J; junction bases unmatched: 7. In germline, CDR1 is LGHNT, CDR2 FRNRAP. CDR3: CASGLASGRHTTDTQYF. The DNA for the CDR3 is TGTGCTAGTGGTTTAGCTAGCGGGAGGCATACCACAGATACGCAGTATTTT.

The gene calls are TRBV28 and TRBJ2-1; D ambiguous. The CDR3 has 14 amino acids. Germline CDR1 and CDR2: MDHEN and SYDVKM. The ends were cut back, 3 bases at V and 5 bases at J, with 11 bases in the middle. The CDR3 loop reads CASSLLGRNNEQFF. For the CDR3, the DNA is TGTGCCAGCAGTTTGTTGGGCAGGAACAATGAGCAGTTCTTC.

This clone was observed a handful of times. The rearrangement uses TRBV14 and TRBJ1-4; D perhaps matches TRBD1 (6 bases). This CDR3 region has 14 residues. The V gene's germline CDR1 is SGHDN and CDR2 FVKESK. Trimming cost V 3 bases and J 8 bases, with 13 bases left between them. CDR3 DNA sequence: TGTGCCAGCAGCCAGGCGGGACAAGCGGAAAAACTGTTTTTT. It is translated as CASSQAGQAEKLFF.

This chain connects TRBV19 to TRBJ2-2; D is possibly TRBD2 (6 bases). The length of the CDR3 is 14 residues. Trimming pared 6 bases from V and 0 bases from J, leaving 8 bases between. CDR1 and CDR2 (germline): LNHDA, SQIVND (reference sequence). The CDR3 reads CASRSGPNTGELFF. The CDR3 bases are TGTGCCAGTAGGAGCGGGCCGAACACCGGGGAGCTGTTTTTT.

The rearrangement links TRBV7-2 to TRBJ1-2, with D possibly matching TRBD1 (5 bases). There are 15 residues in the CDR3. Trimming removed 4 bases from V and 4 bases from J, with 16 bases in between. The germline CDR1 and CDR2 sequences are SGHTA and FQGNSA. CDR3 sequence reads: CASSSSRGAGYGYTF. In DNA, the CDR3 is TGTGCCAGCAGCTCCTCGAGGGGCGCGGGCTATGGCTACACCTTC.

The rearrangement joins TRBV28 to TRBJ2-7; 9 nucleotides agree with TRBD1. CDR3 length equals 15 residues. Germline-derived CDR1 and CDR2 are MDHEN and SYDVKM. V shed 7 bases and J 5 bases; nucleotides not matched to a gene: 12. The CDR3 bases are TGTGCCAGCATTAAAGCTACAGGGGGCGGCGACGAGCAGTACTTC. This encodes CASIKATGGGDEQYF.

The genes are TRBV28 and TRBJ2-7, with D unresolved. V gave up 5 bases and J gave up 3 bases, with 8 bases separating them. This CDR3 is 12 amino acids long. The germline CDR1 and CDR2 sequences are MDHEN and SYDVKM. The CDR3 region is CASSQMVYEQYF. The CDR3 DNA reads TGTGCCAGCAGTCAAATGGTCTACGAGCAGTACTTC.

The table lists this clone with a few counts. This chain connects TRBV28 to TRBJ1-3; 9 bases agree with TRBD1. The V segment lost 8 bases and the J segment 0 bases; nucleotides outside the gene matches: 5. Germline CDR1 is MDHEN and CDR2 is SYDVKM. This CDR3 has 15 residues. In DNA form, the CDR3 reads TGTGCCAGCGGACAGGGGTTACTCTCTGGAAACACCATATATTTT. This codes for CASGQGLLSGNTIYF.

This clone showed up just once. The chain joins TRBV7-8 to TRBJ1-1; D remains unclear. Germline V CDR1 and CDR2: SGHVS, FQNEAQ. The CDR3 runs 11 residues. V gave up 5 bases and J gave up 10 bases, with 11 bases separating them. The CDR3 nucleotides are TGTGCCAGCAGCCCCCGGGTTGTAGCTTTCTTT. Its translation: CASSPRVVAFF.

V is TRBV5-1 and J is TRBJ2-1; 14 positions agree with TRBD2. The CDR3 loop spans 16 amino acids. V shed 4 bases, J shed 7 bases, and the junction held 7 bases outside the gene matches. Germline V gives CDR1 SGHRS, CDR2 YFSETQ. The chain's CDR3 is CASSPGLAGGANEQFF. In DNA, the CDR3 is TGCGCCAGCAGCCCCGGACTAGCGGGAGGTGCTAATGAGCAGTTCTTC.

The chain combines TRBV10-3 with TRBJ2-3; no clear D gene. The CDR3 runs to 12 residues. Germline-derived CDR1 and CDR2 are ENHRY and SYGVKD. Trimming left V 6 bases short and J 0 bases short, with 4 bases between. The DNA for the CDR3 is TGTGCCATCAGGGACAGCACAGATACGCAGTATTTT. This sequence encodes CAIRDSTDTQYF.

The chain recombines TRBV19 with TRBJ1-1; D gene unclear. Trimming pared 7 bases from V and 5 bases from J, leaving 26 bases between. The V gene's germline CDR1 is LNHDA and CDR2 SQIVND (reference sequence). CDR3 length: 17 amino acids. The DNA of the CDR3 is TGTGCCAGTAATGTGATAGATTTCGGCAGAGGGAGAACTGAAGCTTTCTTT. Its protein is CASNVIDFGRGRTEAFF.

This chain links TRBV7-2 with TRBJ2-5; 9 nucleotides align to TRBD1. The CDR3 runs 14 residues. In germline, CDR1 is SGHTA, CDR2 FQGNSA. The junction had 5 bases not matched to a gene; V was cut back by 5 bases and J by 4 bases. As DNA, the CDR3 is TGTGCCAGCAGCCAGAACAGGGGGCGAGAGACCCAGTACTTC. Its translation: CASSQNRGRETQYF.

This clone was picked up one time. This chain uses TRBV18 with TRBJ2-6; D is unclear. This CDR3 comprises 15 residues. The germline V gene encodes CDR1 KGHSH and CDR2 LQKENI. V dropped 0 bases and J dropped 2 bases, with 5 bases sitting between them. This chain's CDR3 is CASSPPITGANVLTF. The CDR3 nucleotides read TGTGCCAGCTCACCACCGATCACTGGGGCCAACGTCCTGACTTTC.

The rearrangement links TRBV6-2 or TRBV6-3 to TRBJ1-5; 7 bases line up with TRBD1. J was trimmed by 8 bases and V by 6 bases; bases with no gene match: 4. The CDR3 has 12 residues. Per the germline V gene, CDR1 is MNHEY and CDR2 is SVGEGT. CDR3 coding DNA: TGTGCCAGCAGCCCCAGGGGGGAGCCCCAGCATTTT. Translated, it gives CASSPRGEPQHF.

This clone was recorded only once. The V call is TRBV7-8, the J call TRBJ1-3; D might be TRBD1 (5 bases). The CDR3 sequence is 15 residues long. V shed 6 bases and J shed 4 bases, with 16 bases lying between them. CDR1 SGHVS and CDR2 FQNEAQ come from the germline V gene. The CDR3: CASSSQGAGGNTIYF. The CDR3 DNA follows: TGTGCCAGCAGTTCTCAGGGTGCAGGGGGAAACACCATATATTTT.